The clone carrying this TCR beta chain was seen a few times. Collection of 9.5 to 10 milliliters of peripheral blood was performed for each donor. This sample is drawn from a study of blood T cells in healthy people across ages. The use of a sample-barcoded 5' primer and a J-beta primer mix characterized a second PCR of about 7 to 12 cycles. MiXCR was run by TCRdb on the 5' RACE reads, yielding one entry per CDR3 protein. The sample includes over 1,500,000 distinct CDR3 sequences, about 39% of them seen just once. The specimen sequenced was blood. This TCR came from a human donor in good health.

CDR3 sequence reads: CSVVAGTTTEAFF. CDR3 DNA: TGCAGCGTCGTCGCAGGGACAACCACTGAAGCTTTCTTT. This chain connects TRBV29-1 to TRBJ1-1, with D perhaps TRBD1 (6 bases). Germline loops: CDR1 SQVTM, CDR2 ANQGSEA. This CDR3 comprises 13 residues. Trimming pared 6 bases from V and 4 bases from J, leaving 15 bases between.